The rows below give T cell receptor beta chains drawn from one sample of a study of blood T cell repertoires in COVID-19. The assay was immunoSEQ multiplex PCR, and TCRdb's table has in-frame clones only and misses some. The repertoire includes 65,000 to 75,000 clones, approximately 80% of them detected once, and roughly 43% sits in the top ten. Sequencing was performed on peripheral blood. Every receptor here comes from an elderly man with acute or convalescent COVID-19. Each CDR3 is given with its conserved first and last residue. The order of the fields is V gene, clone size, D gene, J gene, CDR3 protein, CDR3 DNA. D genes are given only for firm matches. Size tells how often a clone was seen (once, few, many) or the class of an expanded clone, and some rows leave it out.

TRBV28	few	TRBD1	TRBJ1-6	CASSVGTGSSPLHF	TGTGCCAGCAGCGTCGGGACAGGCAGTTCACCCCTCCACTTT
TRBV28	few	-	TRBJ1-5	CASRGASNQPQHF	TGTGCCAGCAGAGGGGCTAGCAATCAGCCCCAGCATTTT
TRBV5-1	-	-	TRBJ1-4	CASSLGADHRDEKLFF	TGCGCCAGCAGCCTCGGTGCAGATCACCGGGATGAAAAACTGTTTTTT
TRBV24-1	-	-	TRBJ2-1	CATSGPGGNEQFF	TGTGCCACCAGTGGGCCGGGTGGGAATGAGCAGTTCTTC
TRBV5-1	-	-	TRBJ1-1	CASRGRDTEAFF	TGCGCCAGCAGGGGGAGGGACACTGAAGCTTTCTTT
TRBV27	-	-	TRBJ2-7	CASSYSSHYEQYF	TGTGCCAGCAGCTACAGTTCTCACTACGAGCAGTACTTC
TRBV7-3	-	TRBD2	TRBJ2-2	CASSSGTSRTGELFF	TGTGCCAGCAGCTCCGGGACTAGCAGGACCGGGGAGCTGTTTTTT
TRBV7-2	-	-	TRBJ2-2	CASSPQSTGELFF	TGTGCCAGCAGCCCCCAGTCCACCGGGGAGCTGTTTTTT
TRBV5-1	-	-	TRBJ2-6	CASSLDHGSSGANVLTF	TGCGCCAGCAGCTTGGATCACGGGAGCTCTGGGGCCAACGTCCTGACTTTC
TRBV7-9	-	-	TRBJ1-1	CASSLALRSNTEAFF	TGTGCCAGCAGCTTAGCGTTGAGGTCGAACACTGAAGCTTTCTTT
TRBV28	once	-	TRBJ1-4	CASSFLQGNEKLFF	TGTGCCAGCAGTTTTTTGCAGGGGAATGAAAAACTGTTTTTT
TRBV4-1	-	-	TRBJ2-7	CASRDFGYEQYF	TGCGCCAGCCGGGACTTCGGCTACGAGCAGTACTTC
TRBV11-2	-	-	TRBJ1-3	CASSTGTPGNTIYF	TGTGCCAGCAGCACCGGGACTCCTGGAAACACCATATATTTT
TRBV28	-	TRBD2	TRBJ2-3	CASRPTGRGATDTQYF	TGTGCCAGCAGACCCACCGGGCGGGGGGCCACAGATACGCAGTATTTT
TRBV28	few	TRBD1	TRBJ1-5	CASRSQGARSQPQHF	TGTGCCAGCAGATCTCAGGGGGCGCGGAGTCAGCCCCAGCATTTT
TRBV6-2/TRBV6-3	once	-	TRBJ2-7	CASSYGHLYEQYF	TGTGCCAGCAGTTACGGGCACCTCTACGAGCAGTACTTC
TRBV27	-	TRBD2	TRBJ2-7	CASSPLTSGPYEQYF	TGTGCCAGCAGCCCGTTGACTAGCGGTCCCTACGAGCAGTACTTC
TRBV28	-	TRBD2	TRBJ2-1	CASGGGEGSNEQFF	TGTGCCAGCGGGGGGGGAGAAGGGTCTAATGAGCAGTTCTTC
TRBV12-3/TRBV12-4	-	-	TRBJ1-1	CASSPTPTEAFF	TGTGCCAGCAGTCCCACTCCCACTGAAGCTTTCTTT
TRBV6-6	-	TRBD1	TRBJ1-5	CASSWDRGNNQPQHF	TGTGCCAGCAGTTGGGACAGGGGGAACAATCAGCCCCAGCATTTT
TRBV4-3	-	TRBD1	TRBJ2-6	CASSQDWTGAFSGANVLTF	TGCGCCAGCAGCCAAGATTGGACAGGGGCATTCTCTGGGGCCAACGTCCTGACTTTC
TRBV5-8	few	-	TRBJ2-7	CASSVPGFVSYEQYF	TGTGCCAGCAGCGTACCAGGGTTTGTCTCCTACGAGCAGTACTTC
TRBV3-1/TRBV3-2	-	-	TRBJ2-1	CASSQGNGGDNEQFF	TGTGCCAGCAGCCAAGGAAATGGCGGGGACAATGAGCAGTTCTTC